The subject of this entry is one TCR beta chain. The CDR3 sequence is 16 residues long. Trimming removed 5 bases at V and 1 base at J, with 17 bases between. Germline CDR1 reads SGHVS; CDR2 reads FQNEAQ. Sample-barcoded 5' priming and a J-beta primer mix drove a second PCR of 7 to 11 cycles. TCRdb ran MiXCR on the 5' RACE reads and lists one entry per CDR3 protein. The table lists approximately 1.5 million distinct CDR3 sequences, roughly a third of them singletons. The source of the sample is a study of blood T cells in healthy people across ages. This TCR came from a woman in her 30s in good health. The chain combines TRBV7-8 with TRBJ1-2; no definite D call. The sample comprised blood. The CDR3 DNA sequence: TGTGCCAGCAGCCCCCTTGCGAGCGGCAATAACTATGGCTACACCTTC. This gives the protein CASSPLASGNNYGYTF. Supplemented by reference TRBV7-8 and TRBJ1-2, the full variable domain reads GAGVSQSPRYKVAKRGQDVALRCDPISGHVSLFWYQQALGQGPEFLTYFQNEAQLDKSGLPSDRFFAERPEGSVSTLKIQRTQQEDSAVYLCASSPLASGNNYGYTFGSGTRLTVV.